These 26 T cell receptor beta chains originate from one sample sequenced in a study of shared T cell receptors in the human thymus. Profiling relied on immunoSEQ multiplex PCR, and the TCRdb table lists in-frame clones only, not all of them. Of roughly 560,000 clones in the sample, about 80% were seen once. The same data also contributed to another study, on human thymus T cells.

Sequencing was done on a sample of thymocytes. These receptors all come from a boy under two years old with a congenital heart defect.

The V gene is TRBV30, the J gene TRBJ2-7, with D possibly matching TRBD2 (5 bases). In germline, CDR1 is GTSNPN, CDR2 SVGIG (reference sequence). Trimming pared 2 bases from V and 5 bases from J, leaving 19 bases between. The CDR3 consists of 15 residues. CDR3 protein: CAWSLPGIVTHEQYF. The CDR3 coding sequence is TGTGCCTGGAGTCTACCCGGGATCGTTACCCACGAGCAGTACTTC. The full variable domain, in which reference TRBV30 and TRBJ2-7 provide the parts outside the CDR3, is SQTIHQWPATLVQPVGSPLSLECTVEGTSNPNLYWYRQAAGRGLQLLFYSVGIGQISSEVPQNLSASRPQDRQFILSSKKLLLSDSGFYLCAWSLPGIVTHEQYFGPGTRLTVT.

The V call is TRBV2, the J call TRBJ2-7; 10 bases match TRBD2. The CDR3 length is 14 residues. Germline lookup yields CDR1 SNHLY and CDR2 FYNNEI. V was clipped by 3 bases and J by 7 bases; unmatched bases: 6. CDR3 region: CASSEGLAGEEQYF. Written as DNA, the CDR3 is TGTGCCAGCAGTGAGGGGCTAGCGGGAGAAGAGCAGTACTTC.

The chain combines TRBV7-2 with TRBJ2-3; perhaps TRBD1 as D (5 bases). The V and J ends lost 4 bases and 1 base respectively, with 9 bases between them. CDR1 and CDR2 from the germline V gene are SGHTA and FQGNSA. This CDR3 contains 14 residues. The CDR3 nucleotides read TGTGCCAGCAGCTCCAGGGTGGGCACAGATACGCAGTATTTT. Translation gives CASSSRVGTDTQYF.

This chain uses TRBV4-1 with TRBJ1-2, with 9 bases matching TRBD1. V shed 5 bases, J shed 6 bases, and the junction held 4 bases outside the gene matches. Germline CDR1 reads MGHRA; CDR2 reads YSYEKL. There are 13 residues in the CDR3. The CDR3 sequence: CASSGTGRHGYTF. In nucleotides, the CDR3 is TGCGCCAGCAGCGGGACAGGGAGGCATGGCTACACCTTC.

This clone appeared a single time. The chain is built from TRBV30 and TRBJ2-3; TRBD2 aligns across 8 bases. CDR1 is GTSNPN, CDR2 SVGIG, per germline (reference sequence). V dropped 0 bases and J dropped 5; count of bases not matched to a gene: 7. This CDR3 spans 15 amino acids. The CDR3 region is CAWSVRAGVQDTQYF. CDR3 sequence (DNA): TGTGCCTGGAGTGTACGAGCGGGAGTACAAGATACGCAGTATTTT.

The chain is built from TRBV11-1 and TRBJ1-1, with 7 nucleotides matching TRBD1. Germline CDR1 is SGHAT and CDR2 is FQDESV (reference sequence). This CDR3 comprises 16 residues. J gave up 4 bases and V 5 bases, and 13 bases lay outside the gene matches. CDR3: CASSIHLQGGSTEAFF. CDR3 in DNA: TGTGCCAGCAGCATCCACTTGCAGGGGGGAAGCACTGAAGCTTTCTTT.

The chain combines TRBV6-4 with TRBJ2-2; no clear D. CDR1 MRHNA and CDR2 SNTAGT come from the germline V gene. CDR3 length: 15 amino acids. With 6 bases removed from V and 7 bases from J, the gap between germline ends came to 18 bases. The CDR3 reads CASSPGELRGGELFF. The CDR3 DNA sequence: TGTGCCAGCAGCCCCGGAGAACTCCGCGGCGGGGAGCTGTTTTTT.

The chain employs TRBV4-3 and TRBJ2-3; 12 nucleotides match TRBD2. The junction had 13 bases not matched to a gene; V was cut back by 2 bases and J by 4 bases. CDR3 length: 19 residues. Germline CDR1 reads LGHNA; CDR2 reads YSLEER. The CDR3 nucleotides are TGCGCCAGCAGCCAAAGACTAGCGGGAGAGGACCGGCCGGCAGATACGCAGTATTTT. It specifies CASSQRLAGEDRPADTQYF.

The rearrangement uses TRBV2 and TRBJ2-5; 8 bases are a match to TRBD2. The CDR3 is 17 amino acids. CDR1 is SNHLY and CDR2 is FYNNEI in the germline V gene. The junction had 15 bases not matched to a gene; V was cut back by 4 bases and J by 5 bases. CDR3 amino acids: CASSGRGSGRVVETQYF. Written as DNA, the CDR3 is TGTGCCAGCAGTGGTCGGGGGAGCGGGAGAGTCGTGGAGACCCAGTACTTC.

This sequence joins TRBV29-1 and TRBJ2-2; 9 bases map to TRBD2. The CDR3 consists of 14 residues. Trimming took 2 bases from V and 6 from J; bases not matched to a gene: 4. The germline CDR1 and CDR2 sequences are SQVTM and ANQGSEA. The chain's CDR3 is CSVESSGIPGELFF. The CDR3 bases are TGCAGCGTTGAATCTAGCGGGATTCCCGGGGAGCTGTTTTTT.

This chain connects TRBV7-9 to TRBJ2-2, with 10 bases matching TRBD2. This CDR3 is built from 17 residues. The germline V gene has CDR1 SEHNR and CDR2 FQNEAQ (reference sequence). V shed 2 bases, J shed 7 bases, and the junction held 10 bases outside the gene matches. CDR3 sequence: CASSLKSSGRRDGELFF. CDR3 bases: TGTGCCAGCAGCTTAAAGTCTAGCGGGAGAAGGGACGGGGAGCTGTTTTTT.

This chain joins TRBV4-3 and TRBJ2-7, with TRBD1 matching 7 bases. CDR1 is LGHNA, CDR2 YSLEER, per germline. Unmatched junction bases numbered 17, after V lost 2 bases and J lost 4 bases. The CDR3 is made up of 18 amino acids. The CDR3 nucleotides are TGCGCCAGCAGCCAAAAAAGTAGCAGAGACAGGGCCGAATACGAGCAGTACTTC. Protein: CASSQKSSRDRAEYEQYF.

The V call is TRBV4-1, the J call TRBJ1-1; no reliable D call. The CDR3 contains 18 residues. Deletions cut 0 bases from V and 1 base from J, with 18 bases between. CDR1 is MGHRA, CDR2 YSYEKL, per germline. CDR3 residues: CASSQDSRVVVRNTEAFF. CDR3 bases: TGCGCCAGCAGCCAAGATTCGCGCGTGGTAGTCCGGAACACTGAAGCTTTCTTT.

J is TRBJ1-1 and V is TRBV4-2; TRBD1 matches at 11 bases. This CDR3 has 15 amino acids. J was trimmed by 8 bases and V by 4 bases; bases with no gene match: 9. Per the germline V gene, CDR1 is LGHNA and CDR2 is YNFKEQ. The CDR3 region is CASSPPGRTGGEAFF. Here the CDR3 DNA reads TGTGCCAGCAGCCCTCCCGGGAGGACAGGGGGCGAAGCTTTCTTT.

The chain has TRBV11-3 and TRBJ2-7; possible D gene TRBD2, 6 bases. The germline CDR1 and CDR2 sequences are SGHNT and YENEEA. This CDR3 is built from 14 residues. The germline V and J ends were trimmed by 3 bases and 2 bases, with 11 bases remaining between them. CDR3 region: CASSFRGIAYEQYF. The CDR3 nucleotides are TGTGCCAGCAGCTTTCGCGGGATTGCCTACGAGCAGTACTTC.

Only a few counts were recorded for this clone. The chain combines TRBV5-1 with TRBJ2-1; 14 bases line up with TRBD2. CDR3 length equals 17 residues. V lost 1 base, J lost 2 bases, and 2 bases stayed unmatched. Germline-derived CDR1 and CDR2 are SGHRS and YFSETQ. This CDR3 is CASSLWTSGRTYNEQFF. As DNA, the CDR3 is TGCGCCAGCAGCTTGTGGACTAGCGGGAGGACCTACAATGAGCAGTTCTTC.

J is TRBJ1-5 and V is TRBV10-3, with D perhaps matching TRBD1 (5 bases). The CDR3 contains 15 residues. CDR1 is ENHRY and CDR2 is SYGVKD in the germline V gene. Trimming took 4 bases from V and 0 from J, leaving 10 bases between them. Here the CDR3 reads CAISVEQGSNQPQHF. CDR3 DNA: TGTGCCATCAGTGTCGAGCAGGGTAGCAATCAGCCCCAGCATTTT.

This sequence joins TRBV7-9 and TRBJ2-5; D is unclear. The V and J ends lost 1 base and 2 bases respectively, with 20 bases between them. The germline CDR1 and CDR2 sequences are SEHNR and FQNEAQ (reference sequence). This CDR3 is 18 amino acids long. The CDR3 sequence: CASSLGMGWRREQETQYF. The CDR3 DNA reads TGTGCCAGCAGCTTAGGGATGGGTTGGAGACGCGAGCAAGAGACCCAGTACTTC.

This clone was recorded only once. The CDR3 region is CASSLAATGTYEQYF. As DNA, the CDR3 is TGCGCCAGCAGCTTGGCCGCGACAGGTACTTACGAGCAGTACTTC. The chain uses TRBV5-1 and TRBJ2-7; a weak D match, TRBD1 (6 bases). The V gene's germline CDR1 is SGHRS and CDR2 YFSETQ. V was pared by 0 bases and J by 4 bases, with 14 bases between. CDR3 size: 15 residues.

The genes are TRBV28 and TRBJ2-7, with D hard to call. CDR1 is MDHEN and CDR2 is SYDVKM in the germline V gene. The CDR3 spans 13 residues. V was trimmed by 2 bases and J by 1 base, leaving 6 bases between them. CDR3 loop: CASSLGPSYEQYF. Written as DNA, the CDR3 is TGTGCCAGCAGTTTAGGCCCGTCCTACGAGCAGTACTTC.

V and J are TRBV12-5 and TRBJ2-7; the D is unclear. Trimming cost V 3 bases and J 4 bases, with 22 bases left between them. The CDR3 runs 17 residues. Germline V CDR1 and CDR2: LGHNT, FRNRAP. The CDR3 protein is CASGFRDHYPSKYEQYF. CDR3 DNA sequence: TGTGCTAGTGGTTTTCGAGATCACTACCCATCCAAGTACGAGCAGTACTTC.

The CDR3 nucleotides are TGTGCTAGTGGGGGAAAGCGGGAGAAGACAGATACGCAGTATTTT. It is translated as CASGGKREKTDTQYF. The V and J genes are TRBV12-5 and TRBJ2-3, with TRBD2 matching over 8 bases. The germline V gene has CDR1 LGHNT and CDR2 FRNRAP. There are 15 residues in the CDR3. J lost 3 bases, V lost 6 bases, and 8 bases had no gene match. The complete variable domain, with remaining parts taken from reference TRBV12-5 and TRBJ2-3, reads DARVTQTPRHKVTEMGQEVTMRCQPILGHNTVFWYRQTMMQGLELLAYFRNRAPLDDSGMPKDRFSAEMPDATLATLKIQPSEPRDSAVYFCASGGKREKTDTQYFGPGTRLTVL.

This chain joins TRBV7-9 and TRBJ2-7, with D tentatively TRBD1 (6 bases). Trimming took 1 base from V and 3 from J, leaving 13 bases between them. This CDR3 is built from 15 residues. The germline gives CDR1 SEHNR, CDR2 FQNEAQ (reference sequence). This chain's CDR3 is CASSLDPDSIYEQYF. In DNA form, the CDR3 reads TGTGCCAGCAGCTTAGACCCGGACAGTATCTACGAGCAGTACTTC.

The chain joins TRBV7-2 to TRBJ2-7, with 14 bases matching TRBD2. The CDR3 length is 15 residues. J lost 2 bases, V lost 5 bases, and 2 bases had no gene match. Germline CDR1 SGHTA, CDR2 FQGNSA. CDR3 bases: TGTGCCAGCAGCCAGACTAGCGGGAGGGCCTACGAGCAGTACTTC. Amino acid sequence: CASSQTSGRAYEQYF. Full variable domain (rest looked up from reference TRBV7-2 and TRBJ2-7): GAGVSQSPSNKVTEKGKDVELRCDPISGHTALYWYRQSLGQGLEFLIYFQGNSAPDKSGLPSDRFSAERTGGSVSTLTIQRTQQEDSAVYLCASSQTSGRAYEQYFGPGTRLTVT.

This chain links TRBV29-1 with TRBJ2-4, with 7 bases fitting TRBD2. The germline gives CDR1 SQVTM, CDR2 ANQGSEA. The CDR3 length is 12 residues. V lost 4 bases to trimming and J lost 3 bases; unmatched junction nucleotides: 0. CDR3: CSVGGGKNIQYF. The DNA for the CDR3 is TGCAGCGTTGGGGGGGGCAAAAACATTCAGTACTTC.

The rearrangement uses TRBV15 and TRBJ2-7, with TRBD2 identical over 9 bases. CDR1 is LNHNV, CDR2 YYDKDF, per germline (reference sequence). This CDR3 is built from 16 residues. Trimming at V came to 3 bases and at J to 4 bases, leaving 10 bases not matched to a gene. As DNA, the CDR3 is TGTGCCACCAGCAGCTCTGCGGGAGGGCCGCCTTACGAGCAGTACTTC. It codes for CATSSSAGGPPYEQYF.